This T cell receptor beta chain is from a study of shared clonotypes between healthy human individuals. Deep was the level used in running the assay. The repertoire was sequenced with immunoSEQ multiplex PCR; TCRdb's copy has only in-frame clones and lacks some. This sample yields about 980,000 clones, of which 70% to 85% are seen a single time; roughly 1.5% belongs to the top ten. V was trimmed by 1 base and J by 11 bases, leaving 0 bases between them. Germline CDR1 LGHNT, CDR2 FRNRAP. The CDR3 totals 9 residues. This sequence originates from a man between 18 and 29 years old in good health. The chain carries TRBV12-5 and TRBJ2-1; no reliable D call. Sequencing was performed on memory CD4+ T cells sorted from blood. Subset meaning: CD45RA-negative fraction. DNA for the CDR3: TGTGCTAGTGGTTTGGAGCAGTTCTTC. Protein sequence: CASGLEQFF.